Shown below are 7 T cell receptor beta chains from a single sample sequenced in a study of T-cell reconstitution after alpha-beta-depleted transplantation in children. Construction of the TCRbeta library involved unique molecular identifiers. TCRdb reprocessed the PCR reads with MiXCR, giving one entry per CDR3 protein. The table records 80,000 to 95,000 distinct CDR3 sequences, roughly 8.8% of them present only once. The source was PBMCs from the stem cell graft donor, collected from the stem cell graft. The receptors were gathered from a human donor who donated a stem cell graft to a child with congenital amegakaryocytic thrombocytopenia.

This clonotype was seen at least ten times. J is TRBJ1-2 and V is TRBV5-1; D may be TRBD1 (6 bases). Trimming pared 4 bases from V and 2 bases from J, leaving 12 bases between. Germline V gives CDR1 SGHRS, CDR2 YFSETQ. This CDR3 is built from 14 residues. CDR3 sequence: CASSQTTGNYGYTF. The DNA for the CDR3 is TGCGCCAGCAGCCAAACCACAGGGAACTATGGCTACACCTTC. Full variable domain (remainder filled in from reference TRBV5-1 and TRBJ1-2): KAGVTQTPRYLIKTRGQQVTLSCSPISGHRSVSWYQQTPGQGLQFLFEYFSETQRNKGNFPGRFSGRQFSNSRSEMNVSTLELGDSALYLCASSQTTGNYGYTFGSGTRLTVV.

The sample holds many counts of this clonotype. The gene calls are TRBV7-2 and TRBJ2-1, with TRBD2 matching 14 bases. V was clipped by 5 bases and J by 0 bases; unmatched bases: 3. Germline CDR1 SGHTA, CDR2 FQGNSA. The CDR3 length is 17 residues. CDR3 protein: CASSQGTSGSSYNEQFF. The CDR3 DNA is TGTGCCAGCAGCCAGGGGACTAGCGGGAGCTCCTACAATGAGCAGTTCTTC.

The table lists this clonotype with many counts. The chain combines TRBV7-2 with TRBJ2-2; D is possibly TRBD2 (5 bases). In germline, CDR1 is SGHTA, CDR2 FQGNSA. CDR3 length: 14 amino acids. Deletions cut 5 bases from V and 2 bases from J, with 9 bases between. CDR3 region: CASSRTYNTGELFF. The DNA of the CDR3 is TGTGCCAGCAGCCGGACTTATAACACCGGGGAGCTGTTTTTT.

This clonotype appeared many times. The rearrangement joins TRBV5-1 to TRBJ2-5; no clear D. The CDR3 runs 15 residues. Per germline, CDR1 SGHRS and CDR2 YFSETQ. Trimming took 2 bases from V and 1 from J, leaving 12 bases between them. The CDR3 DNA is TGCGCCAGCAGCTTTCATTCCCTGGCCCAAGAGACCCAGTACTTC. Amino acid sequence: CASSFHSLAQETQYF.

This clonotype was picked up many times. The J gene is TRBJ1-2, the V gene TRBV11-1; 9 positions agree with TRBD1. Germline values: CDR1 SGHAT, CDR2 FQDESV (reference sequence). The CDR3 sequence is 19 residues long. The V and J ends lost 5 bases and 0 bases, in that order; junction bases with no gene match: 16. This CDR3 is CASSASPGQGGLANYGYTF. The CDR3 DNA reads as TGTGCCAGCAGCGCTTCACCGGGACAGGGAGGTTTAGCTAACTATGGCTACACCTTC.

This clonotype was counted ten times or more. The chain couples TRBV12-3 or TRBV12-4 to TRBJ2-3; unclear D gene. The CDR3 loop spans 13 amino acids. V was clipped by 7 bases and J by 5 bases, with 13 bases between them. As DNA, the CDR3 is TGTGCCAGCACCGACGGACGCGGAGATACGCAGTATTTT. Protein: CASTDGRGDTQYF.

This clonotype was seen many times. The chain recombines TRBV7-2 with TRBJ1-5; TRBD1 matches at 7 bases. Germline V lookup: CDR1 SGHTA, CDR2 FQGNSA. The CDR3 is made up of 16 amino acids. V lost 5 bases to trimming and J lost 5 bases; unmatched junction nucleotides: 12. CDR3: CASSPTGRQGHQPQHF. In DNA form, the CDR3 reads TGTGCCAGCAGCCCTACCGGGAGACAGGGCCATCAGCCCCAGCATTTT.